These T cell receptor beta chains were read from a single sample in a study of cytomegalovirus exposure and HLA in healthy donors. Profiling relied on immunoSEQ multiplex PCR, and the TCRdb table lists in-frame clones only, not all of them. The sample records 130,000 to 150,000 clones, roughly 80% being singletons. The sample was PBMCs. These receptors came from a woman in her 40s in good health and CMV-seropositive. CDR3s include the opening cysteine and the closing phenylalanine or tryptophan. D genes are given only for firm matches. The size entry is marked missing in some rows and otherwise reads once, few, many or a size class.

clone size | J gene | V gene | D gene | CDR3 DNA | CDR3 protein
- | TRBJ2-3 | TRBV18 | TRBD2 | TGTGCCAGCTCACCACGAGCGGGGGACACAGATACGCAGTATTTT | CASSPRAGDTDTQYF
- | TRBJ2-3 | TRBV2 | TRBD1 | TGTGCCAGCAGCCCGACAGGGGACCAGCAGTATTTT | CASSPTGDQQYF
- | TRBJ2-1 | TRBV7-3 | TRBD2 | TGTGCCAGCAGCTTATCGGGGACTAGGGACAATGAGCAGTTCTTC | CASSLSGTRDNEQFF
- | TRBJ2-4 | TRBV9 | TRBD2 | TGTGCCAGCAGCGTAGATCCTAATTTAGCGGGGGGTAAAAACATTCAGTACTTC | CASSVDPNLAGGKNIQYF
- | TRBJ2-5 | TRBV10-3 | TRBD2 | TGTGCCACCCGGGTAGGGCGGGGGGGCCGGGGAGAGACCCAGTACTTC | CATRVGRGGRGETQYF
- | TRBJ2-3 | TRBV9 | TRBD2 | TGTGCCAGCAGCATGCACCTCGGACTAGCGGGGGACACAGATACGCAGTATTTT | CASSMHLGLAGDTDTQYF
- | TRBJ1-5 | TRBV27 | - | TGTGCCAGCAGTTTAGCGCGGAAGAATCAGCCCCAGCATTTT | CASSLARKNQPQHF
- | TRBJ1-2 | TRBV28 | - | TGTGCCAGCAGTTTAATACAGGGTGGCTACACCTTC | CASSLIQGGYTF
- | TRBJ2-2 | TRBV7-2 | TRBD2 | TGTGCCAGCAGCTGGACCGGGACTAGCTCCGGCGGGGAGCTGTTTTTT | CASSWTGTSSGGELFF
- | TRBJ2-7 | TRBV7-9 | TRBD2 | TGTGCCAGCAGCCCTCCCCGGACTAGCCGACCCGAGCAGTACTTC | CASSPPRTSRPEQYF
once | TRBJ1-1 | TRBV6-1 | - | TGTGCCAGCAGTGAGACAAGCCCCCGGACTGAAGCTTTCTTT | CASSETSPRTEAFF
- | TRBJ2-1 | TRBV10-3 | TRBD2 | TGTGCGAGCGGGACTAGCGTTGACGTTGAGCAGTTCTTC | CASGTSVDVEQFF
once | TRBJ2-3 | TRBV7-9 | TRBD1 | TGTGCCAGCAGCCCCGGGACAGACACAGATACGCAGTATTTT | CASSPGTDTDTQYF
- | TRBJ2-2 | TRBV7-8 | - | TGTGCCAGCAGCTTAAATCCGGTAAACACCGGGGAGCTGTTTTTT | CASSLNPVNTGELFF
once | TRBJ1-4 | TRBV7-9 | - | TGTTCCAGCAGCGAAGGGGCGAGTAATGAAAAACTGTTTTTT | CSSSEGASNEKLFF
- | TRBJ2-7 | TRBV11-2 | TRBD1 | TGTGCCAGCAGCTTACCGACAGGGGGCAACGAGCAGTACTTC | CASSLPTGGNEQYF
- | TRBJ1-6 | TRBV6-6 | - | TGTGCCAGCAGTTACGCGGACAGCTCTGGTTCACCCCTCCACTTT | CASSYADSSGSPLHF
- | TRBJ2-1 | TRBV14 | - | TGTGCCAGCAGCCAGTTGGTTAGCGCCTACAATGAGCAGTTCTTC | CASSQLVSAYNEQFF
- | TRBJ1-3 | TRBV13 | TRBD1 | TGTGCCAGCAGCCCTACAGGGGCAGGAAACACCATATATTTT | CASSPTGAGNTIYF
- | TRBJ1-2 | TRBV28 | - | TGTGCCAGCATTTATGGGGGCAGCGCTAACTATGGCTACACCTTC | CASIYGGSANYGYTF
- | TRBJ2-1 | TRBV19 | - | TGTGCCAGTAGTAGAGGAGGGCCCTACAATGAGCAGTTCTTC | CASSRGGPYNEQFF
- | TRBJ2-7 | TRBV6-1 | TRBD1 | TGTGCCAGCAGTGAAACAGGGGGCTCAGACGAGCAGTACTTC | CASSETGGSDEQYF
- | TRBJ2-6 | TRBV18 | - | TGTGCCAGCTCGCCTAACAGGTCCCCTGGGGCCAACGTCCTGACTTTC | CASSPNRSPGANVLTF
few | TRBJ2-7 | TRBV4-2 | TRBD1 | TGTGCCAGCAGCCGACCCGGGGACAGGGAGAGGTACGAGCAGTACTTC | CASSRPGDRERYEQYF
- | TRBJ1-3 | TRBV4-1 | - | TGCGCCAGCAGCCAAGATCCGGGGGGGGGACTCTCTGGAAACACCATATATTTT | CASSQDPGGGLSGNTIYF
- | TRBJ1-6 | TRBV6-5 | - | TGTGCCAGCAGCCGGGGGGGATCTAATTCACCCCTCCACTTT | CASSRGGSNSPLHF
- | TRBJ2-7 | TRBV7-2 | TRBD2 | TGTGCCAGCAGCTTGATCGGGAGGATCTTGTACGAGCAGTACTTC | CASSLIGRILYEQYF
- | TRBJ2-2 | TRBV9 | - | TGTGCCAGCAGCTCACTAGGAACCACCGGGGAGCTGTTTTTT | CASSSLGTTGELFF
- | TRBJ1-5 | TRBV4-1 | - | TGCGCCAGCAGCCAAGATGGTAACTGGCCGGGGCCCCAGCATTTT | CASSQDGNWPGPQHF
- | TRBJ2-7 | TRBV6-5 | - | TGTGCCGTCACCGCACTCTCCTACGAGCAGTACTTC | CAVTALSYEQYF
- | TRBJ2-7 | TRBV10-3 | - | TGTGCCATCAGTGAGCCGGGGAGTTACTACGAGCAGTACTTC | CAISEPGSYYEQYF
- | TRBJ2-1 | TRBV15 | TRBD1 | TGTGCCACTTCAGGGGGTAGGTACAATGAGCAGTTCTTC | CATSGGRYNEQFF
- | TRBJ2-1 | TRBV6-6 | - | TGTGCCAGCAAGGGGGAGCGGTCGTACAATGAGCAGTTCTTC | CASKGERSYNEQFF
once | TRBJ2-1 | TRBV27 | TRBD2 | TGTGCCAGCAGTTTATACGTGGGGACTACCTACAATGAGCAGTTCTTC | CASSLYVGTTYNEQFF
once | TRBJ2-3 | TRBV6-4 | - | TGTGCCAGCAGTGAAGGGGGGGCTACAGGTACGCAGTATTTT | CASSEGGATGTQYF
few | TRBJ2-1 | TRBV19 | - | TGTGCCAGTAGGAGTTCCTACAATGAGCAGTTCTTC | CASRSSYNEQFF
- | TRBJ1-1 | TRBV30 | - | TGTGCCTGGAGAGAGACAGGTTCGAACACTGAAGCTTTCTTT | CAWRETGSNTEAFF
once | TRBJ1-2 | TRBV6-1 | - | TGTGCCAGCAGTGAAATCAGCTATGGCTACACCTTC | CASSEISYGYTF